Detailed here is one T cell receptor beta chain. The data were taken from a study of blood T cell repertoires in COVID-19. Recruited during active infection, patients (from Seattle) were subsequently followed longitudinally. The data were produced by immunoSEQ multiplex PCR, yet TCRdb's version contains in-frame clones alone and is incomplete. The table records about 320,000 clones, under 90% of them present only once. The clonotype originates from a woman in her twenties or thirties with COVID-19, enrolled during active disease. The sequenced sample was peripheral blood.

CDR3 nucleotide sequence: TGTGCCAGCACCCGAGACAGAAACACTGAAGCTTTCTTT. Protein sequence: CASTRDRNTEAFF. The chain couples TRBV6-5 to TRBJ1-1; D is perhaps TRBD1 (5 bases). Trimming removed 7 bases from V and 2 bases from J, with 11 bases in between. The germline V gene has CDR1 MNHEY and CDR2 SVGAGI. The CDR3 runs 13 residues.